The 15 T cell receptor beta chains below all came from one sample that was sequenced in a study of T cell repertoires in cytomegalovirus infection. Via MiXCR, TCRdb re-called the reads, giving one row per CDR3 protein. In the table there are about 400,000 distinct CDR3 sequences, 15% to 20% of which are singletons. What was sequenced was PBMCs. The receptors here all came from a human donor in good health (CMV status not recorded). Some clones in this sample may be carry-over from other donors' samples.

This clonotype came up many times. The rearrangement joins TRBV7-2 to TRBJ1-2; D is unclear. The CDR3 runs 14 residues. Trimming stripped 2 bases from V and 7 bases from J, with 14 bases between. Germline CDR1 reads SGHTA; CDR2 reads FQGNSA. This chain's CDR3 is CASSLISLSGGYTF. CDR3 DNA: TGTGCCAGCAGCTTAATTAGTCTGAGCGGTGGCTACACCTTC. Supplemented by reference TRBV7-2 and TRBJ1-2, the full variable domain reads GAGVSQSPSNKVTEKGKDVELRCDPISGHTALYWYRQSLGQGLEFLIYFQGNSAPDKSGLPSDRFSAERTGGSVSTLTIQRTQQEDSAVYLCASSLISLSGGYTFGSGTRLTVV.

The sample holds many counts of this clonotype. The V call is TRBV19, the J call TRBJ1-1; D unresolved. V lost 1 base, J lost 1 base, and 7 bases lay in between. The germline V gene has CDR1 LNHDA and CDR2 SQIVND (reference sequence). The CDR3 has 14 amino acids. CDR3 DNA: TGTGCCAGTAGTATAGTAGCGGGGAACACTGAAGCTTTCTTT. The encoded protein is CASSIVAGNTEAFF.

This clonotype was observed at least ten times. The chain uses TRBV28 and TRBJ1-5, with 12 positions matching TRBD1. Germline values: CDR1 MDHEN, CDR2 SYDVKM. Trimming at V came to 6 bases and at J to 2 bases, leaving 8 bases not matched to a gene. CDR3 length: 17 amino acids. As DNA, the CDR3 is TGTGCCAGCAGCCCCGGGACAGGGGGCTGGGGCAATCAGCCCCAGCATTTT. Its protein is CASSPGTGGWGNQPQHF.

This clonotype was seen repeatedly, ten times or more. V usage is TRBV7-8 and J usage is TRBJ2-7; D is ambiguous. V lost 5 bases, J lost 2 bases, and 13 bases lay in between. The CDR3 sequence is 14 residues long. Germline lookup yields CDR1 SGHVS and CDR2 FQNEAQ. The CDR3 spells CASSARLRPYEQYF. In DNA form, the CDR3 reads TGTGCCAGCAGCGCCCGTCTACGCCCCTACGAGCAGTACTTC.

The rearrangement uses TRBV20-1 and TRBJ2-3; D is possibly TRBD2 (5 bases). V lost 4 bases to trimming and J lost 1 base, with 15 bases between them. This CDR3 has 15 residues. Germline V gene lookup returns CDR1 DFQATT and CDR2 SNEGSKA (reference sequence). The CDR3: CSATSGSEGTDTQYF. Written as DNA, the CDR3 is TGCAGTGCTACTTCAGGTAGCGAGGGCACAGATACGCAGTATTTT.

This clonotype was counted many times. The genes are TRBV7-9 and TRBJ2-1; the D gene is possibly TRBD1 (6 bases). V lost 6 bases to trimming and J lost 4 bases, with 19 bases between them. Germline V gene data show CDR1 as SEHNR and CDR2 as FQNEAQ (reference sequence). There are 16 residues in the CDR3. The CDR3 loop is CASSSTGTSKYNEQFF. The CDR3 DNA sequence: TGTGCCAGCAGTTCGACCGGGACATCTAAATACAATGAGCAGTTCTTC.

This clonotype was observed a handful of times. V gene TRBV29-1 combines with J gene TRBJ1-1; 10 bases align to TRBD1. CDR1 and CDR2 from the germline V gene are SQVTM and ANQGSEA. The length of the CDR3 is 12 residues. Unmatched junction bases numbered 3, after V lost 7 bases and J lost 4 bases. As DNA, the CDR3 is TGCAGCGCTGACAGGGGGCCCACTGAAGCTTTCTTT. Amino acid sequence: CSADRGPTEAFF.

The chain joins TRBV5-4 to TRBJ1-2, with a possible D match to TRBD1 (5 bases). Germline CDR1 SGHNT, CDR2 YYREEE (reference sequence). This CDR3 contains 16 residues. The V end lost 2 bases, the J end lost 8 bases, and 22 bases lay between the germline ends. This chain's CDR3 is CASSLIGGSADRGYTF. CDR3 DNA sequence: TGTGCCAGCAGCTTAATCGGGGGGTCGGCGGACCGCGGCTACACCTTC.

The rearrangement links TRBV20-1 to TRBJ2-1; maybe TRBD2 (6 bases). Trimming removed 6 bases from V and 1 base from J, with 16 bases in between. The CDR3 is 15 amino acids. Germline CDR1 and CDR2: DFQATT and SNEGSKA (reference sequence). The CDR3 region is CSASGSSVSYNEQFF. The CDR3 DNA reads as TGCAGTGCAAGTGGATCTAGCGTTTCCTACAATGAGCAGTTCTTC.

This clonotype was found a few times. The rearrangement joins TRBV24-1 to TRBJ2-7; D is unclear. This CDR3 comprises 13 residues. V was trimmed by 4 bases and J by 5 bases, leaving 11 bases between them. Germline V gene lookup returns CDR1 KGHDR and CDR2 SFDVKD. CDR3 bases: TGTGCCACCAGTGACTCCATAGCCGACGAGCAGTACTTC. Its translation is CATSDSIADEQYF.

The rearrangement joins TRBV6-1 to TRBJ2-3; no clear D. Germline V gene lookup returns CDR1 MNHNS and CDR2 SASEGT. CDR3 size: 10 residues. Trimming removed 4 bases from V and 10 bases from J, with 6 bases in between. The CDR3 DNA reads TGTGCCAGCAGTGGGTGGGCGCAGTATTTT. Amino acid sequence: CASSGWAQYF.

This clonotype was recorded at least ten times. This chain joins TRBV7-2 and TRBJ1-2; the match to TRBD1 covers 7 bases. The V segment lost 5 bases and the J segment 6 bases; nucleotides outside the gene matches: 6. The CDR3 loop spans 13 amino acids. CDR1 and CDR2 (germline): SGHTA, FQGNSA. The CDR3 region is CASSATGLNGYTF. CDR3 nucleotide sequence: TGTGCCAGCAGCGCGACAGGGCTTAATGGCTACACCTTC.

This clonotype was seen repeatedly, ten times or more. The CDR3 region has the DNA TGTGCCAGCAGCGTGACAAGTATATCCACTGAAGCTTTCTTT. It is translated as CASSVTSISTEAFF. The J gene is TRBJ1-1, the V gene TRBV7-8; D gene unclear. The germline V gene encodes CDR1 SGHVS and CDR2 FQNEAQ. Between the trimmed V and J ends, which lost 5 bases and 4 bases, there was a span of 14 bases. The CDR3 contains 14 residues.

This clonotype was counted at least ten times. The chain carries TRBV7-2 and TRBJ2-7, with TRBD2 identical over 9 bases. Germline V gene lookup returns CDR1 SGHTA and CDR2 FQGNSA. This CDR3 is 15 amino acids long. The J segment lost 0 bases and the V segment lost 0 bases, leaving 0 bases of the junction unmatched. The CDR3 here is CASSLASGGSYEQYF. The CDR3 bases are TGTGCCAGCAGCTTAGCTAGCGGGGGCTCCTACGAGCAGTACTTC. Based on the CDR3 plus reference TRBV7-2 and TRBJ2-7, the full variable domain is GAGVSQSPSNKVTEKGKDVELRCDPISGHTALYWYRQSLGQGLEFLIYFQGNSAPDKSGLPSDRFSAERTGGSVSTLTIQRTQQEDSAVYLCASSLASGGSYEQYFGPGTRLTVT.

To note about this clonotype: Being one base from a much bigger clone, this may be a read error. This chain connects TRBV6-1 to TRBJ2-1; D is uncertain. The CDR3 runs to 10 residues. CDR1 is MNHNS, CDR2 SASEGT, per germline. V dropped 8 bases and J dropped 8 bases, with 7 bases sitting between them. CDR3 in amino acids: CASRVDEQFF. The CDR3 nucleotides read TGTGCCAGCCGTGTAGATGAGCAGTTCTTC.